This is a list of T cell receptor beta chains from one sample in a study of CD8 T cells in ankylosing spondylitis. Each CDR3 protein is one row after TCRdb ran MiXCR on the 5' RACE reads. This sample has 250,000 to 300,000 distinct CDR3 sequences, with around 19% found just once. The sample taken for sequencing was blood, either unsorted or a sorted T cell fraction (not recorded which). The receptors were sampled from a male donor with ankylosing spondylitis or in good health (not recorded which). Both conserved end residues are part of each CDR3. Each record gives: CDR3 protein, CDR3 DNA, V gene, J gene, CDR3 length, clone size, D gene. D genes are given only for firm matches. Size tells how often a clone was seen (once, few, many) or the class of an expanded clone, and some rows leave it out.

cdr3_aa: CATQDRAPDTQYF
cdr3_nt: TGTGCCACCCAGGACAGGGCCCCAGATACGCAGTATTTT
v_call: TRBV6-6
j_call: TRBJ2-3
cdr3_length: 13
clone_size: few
d_call: TRBD1

cdr3_aa: CSARGDLGAFF
cdr3_nt: TGCAGTGCTAGAGGCGATCTCGGAGCTTTCTTT
v_call: TRBV20-1
j_call: TRBJ1-1
cdr3_length: 11
clone_size: many
d_call: .

cdr3_aa: CASSKGTVGTDTQYF
cdr3_nt: TGCGCCAGCAGCAAAGGCACGGTAGGCACAGATACGCAGTATTTT
v_call: TRBV5-1
j_call: TRBJ2-3
cdr3_length: 15
clone_size: few
d_call: .

cdr3_aa: CASSVREATDTQYF
cdr3_nt: TGTGCCAGCAGCGTGCGGGAGGCGACAGATACGCAGTATTTT
v_call: TRBV9
j_call: TRBJ2-3
cdr3_length: 14
clone_size: .
d_call: TRBD2

cdr3_aa: CASSLGTGISDEQFF
cdr3_nt: TGTGCCAGCAGCTTGGGGACAGGGATTTCGGATGAGCAGTTCTTC
v_call: TRBV7-3
j_call: TRBJ2-1
cdr3_length: 15
clone_size: .
d_call: TRBD1

cdr3_aa: CASFSLPNEQFF
cdr3_nt: TGTGCCAGCTTCTCCCTTCCCAATGAGCAGTTCTTC
v_call: TRBV11-1
j_call: TRBJ2-1
cdr3_length: 12
clone_size: .
d_call: .

cdr3_aa: CSARGHLSGSMNEQFF
cdr3_nt: TGCAGTGCTAGAGGTCATCTTAGCGGGAGTATGAATGAGCAGTTCTTC
v_call: TRBV20-1
j_call: TRBJ2-1
cdr3_length: 16
clone_size: many
d_call: TRBD2

cdr3_aa: CASSVGQWNTEAFF
cdr3_nt: TGTGCCAGCAGCGTGGGACAGTGGAACACTGAAGCTTTCTTT
v_call: TRBV5-5
j_call: TRBJ1-1
cdr3_length: 14
clone_size: .
d_call: TRBD1

cdr3_aa: CASSEGETQYF
cdr3_nt: TGTGCCAGCAGTGAAGGGGAGACCCAGTACTTC
v_call: TRBV28
j_call: TRBJ2-5
cdr3_length: 11
clone_size: .
d_call: .

cdr3_aa: CASSSGRVDNSPLHF
cdr3_nt: TGTGCCAGCAGCTCAGGGAGGGTGGATAATTCACCCCTCCACTTT
v_call: TRBV6-1
j_call: TRBJ1-6
cdr3_length: 15
clone_size: few
d_call: .

cdr3_aa: CASSIPGLETQYF
cdr3_nt: TGTGCCAGCAGTATTCCGGGATTAGAGACCCAGTACTTC
v_call: TRBV28
j_call: TRBJ2-5
cdr3_length: 13
clone_size: few
d_call: .

cdr3_aa: CAISGIGGGDQETQYF
cdr3_nt: TGTGCCATCAGTGGAATTGGTGGGGGGGACCAAGAGACCCAGTACTTC
v_call: TRBV10-3
j_call: TRBJ2-5
cdr3_length: 16
clone_size: few
d_call: TRBD2

cdr3_aa: CASSTLGTSGRVNQETQYF
cdr3_nt: TGTGCCAGCAGTACCCTCGGGACTAGCGGGAGGGTCAACCAAGAGACCCAGTACTTC
v_call: TRBV27
j_call: TRBJ2-5
cdr3_length: 19
clone_size: .
d_call: TRBD2

cdr3_aa: CASSPGTGGTAVMNTEAFF
cdr3_nt: TGCGCCAGCAGCCCGGGGACAGGGGGGACCGCGGTTATGAACACTGAAGCTTTCTTT
v_call: TRBV5-1
j_call: TRBJ1-1
cdr3_length: 19
clone_size: few
d_call: TRBD1

cdr3_aa: CASSYTTGKGYTF
cdr3_nt: TGTGCCAGCAGTTACACGACAGGGAAAGGCTACACCTTC
v_call: TRBV6-5
j_call: TRBJ1-2
cdr3_length: 13
clone_size: .
d_call: TRBD1

cdr3_aa: CASSKRPSGGGSYNEQFF
cdr3_nt: TGTGCCAGCAGCAAGAGGCCTAGCGGGGGGGGCTCCTACAATGAGCAGTTCTTC
v_call: TRBV11-2
j_call: TRBJ2-1
cdr3_length: 18
clone_size: .
d_call: TRBD2

cdr3_aa: CASVVGGIMNTEAFF
cdr3_nt: TGTGCCAGCGTGGTGGGGGGTATTATGAACACTGAAGCTTTCTTT
v_call: TRBV18
j_call: TRBJ1-1
cdr3_length: 15
clone_size: .
d_call: .